Each of the 25 T cell receptor beta chains below was sequenced from the same sample in a study of CD8 T cells in Susac syndrome. When the RNA was reverse transcribed, random hexamers were used with an input of about 0.45 to 1 ug. TCRdb analysed the immunoSEQ multiplex PCR reads with MiXCR anew, one entry per CDR3 protein. The table lists tens of thousands of distinct CDR3 sequences, around 94% of them singletons, with more than 0.3% in the top ten. Material for sequencing was CD4+ T cells from PBMCs. The receptors were gathered from a human donor with Susac syndrome.

This chain links TRBV5-1 with TRBJ1-1; D not resolved. The CDR3 extends over 17 amino acids. Germline values: CDR1 SGHRS, CDR2 YFSETQ. V dropped 0 bases and J dropped 1 base, with 16 bases sitting between them. The CDR3 coding sequence is TGCGCCAGCAGCTTGGAGGGCAGCCAAACCTCGAACACTGAAGCTTTCTTT. It is translated as CASSLEGSQTSNTEAFF.

This rearrangement joins TRBV18 to TRBJ2-1; 7 bases agree with TRBD1. V lost 5 bases and J lost 1; bases outside the gene matches: 2. Germline CDR1 is KGHSH and CDR2 is LQKENI. The CDR3 spans 14 residues. The CDR3 sequence is CASSMGQSYNEQFF. The CDR3 region has the DNA TGTGCCAGCTCAATGGGACAGTCCTACAATGAGCAGTTCTTC.

The chain has TRBV11-2 and TRBJ1-5; D gene ambiguous. This CDR3 comprises 13 residues. Per the germline V gene, CDR1 is SGHAT and CDR2 is FQNNGV. Trimming cost V 1 base and J 3 bases, with 4 bases left between them. This chain's CDR3 is CASSLAFNQPQHF. Here the CDR3 DNA reads TGTGCCAGCAGCTTAGCCTTCAATCAGCCCCAGCATTTT.

The V gene is TRBV4-2, the J gene TRBJ1-2; 8 nucleotides line up with TRBD1. Trimming cost V 0 bases and J 6 bases; bases outside gene matches: 12. This CDR3 comprises 17 residues. Germline CDR1 LGHNA, CDR2 YNFKEQ. CDR3 in amino acids: CASSQDQGRGRINGYTF. CDR3 nucleotides: TGTGCCAGCAGCCAAGATCAGGGCAGGGGGCGCATTAATGGCTACACCTTC.

V usage is TRBV18 and J usage is TRBJ1-2; D ambiguous. In germline, CDR1 is KGHSH, CDR2 LQKENI. V was pared by 6 bases and J by 4 bases, with 15 bases between. There are 14 residues in the CDR3. In nucleotides, the CDR3 is TGTGCCAGCTCCCTCCCGGGTCCCACCTATGGCTACACCTTC. Its protein product is CASSLPGPTYGYTF.

This chain uses TRBV7-6 with TRBJ1-1, with 9 bases identical to TRBD1. V dropped 5 bases and J dropped 1; count of bases not matched to a gene: 5. CDR1 and CDR2 from the germline V gene are SGHVS and FNYEAQ. The CDR3 spans 15 residues. The CDR3 nucleotides are TGTGCCAGCAGCCGGACAGGGGTCGGGAACACTGAAGCTTTCTTT. Translation: CASSRTGVGNTEAFF.

The CDR3 DNA follows: TGTGCCAGCAGCCCGAAACTCCTTGACACTTCCTACAATGAGCAGTTCTTC. Encoded protein: CASSPKLLDTSYNEQFF. The chain uses TRBV9 and TRBJ2-1, with D uncertain. The V and J ends lost 4 bases and 1 base respectively, with 18 bases between them. From germline, CDR1 is SGDLS and CDR2 YYNGEE. The CDR3 spans 17 residues.

The chain employs TRBV5-1 and TRBJ1-6; 8 bases are a match to TRBD1. Germline assignment: CDR1 SGHRS and CDR2 YFSETQ. Trimming at V came to 4 bases and at J to 5 bases, leaving 5 bases not matched to a gene. CDR3 length equals 15 residues. The chain's CDR3 is CASSAGTGDNSPLHF. As DNA, the CDR3 is TGCGCCAGCAGCGCCGGGACAGGAGATAATTCACCCCTCCACTTT.

This rearrangement joins TRBV29-1 to TRBJ1-1, with D hard to call. In germline, CDR1 is SQVTM, CDR2 ANQGSEA. The CDR3 spans 12 residues. Trimming took off 7 bases at V and 1 base at J, with 10 bases between the two ends. CDR3 region: CSAYTGNTEAFF. The CDR3 nucleotides read TGCAGCGCCTACACGGGGAACACTGAAGCTTTCTTT.

This chain joins TRBV29-1 and TRBJ1-1; D gene ambiguous. The CDR3 extends over 12 amino acids. Germline assignment: CDR1 SQVTM and CDR2 ANQGSEA. Deletions cut 4 bases from V and 7 bases from J, with 13 bases between. CDR3 in DNA: TGCAGCGTTGTGCCCCAGGAGCTTGAAGCTTTCTTT. Translation: CSVVPQELEAFF.

The genes are TRBV28 and TRBJ1-1; D is undetermined. Germline V lookup: CDR1 MDHEN, CDR2 SYDVKM. The ends were cut back, 7 bases at V and 4 bases at J, with 10 bases in the middle. The CDR3 loop spans 12 amino acids. CDR3 in amino acids: CASMQLGTEAFF. DNA for the CDR3: TGTGCCAGCATGCAGTTGGGCACTGAAGCTTTCTTT.

V usage is TRBV5-4 and J usage is TRBJ2-1, with D uncertain. With 2 bases removed from V and 5 bases from J, the gap between germline ends came to 5 bases. There are 12 residues in the CDR3. The germline V gene has CDR1 SGHNT and CDR2 YYREEE (reference sequence). CDR3 residues: CASSLFHNEQFF. The CDR3, as DNA: TGTGCCAGCAGCTTATTCCACAATGAGCAGTTCTTC.

The chain recombines TRBV27 with TRBJ1-2; 7 positions agree with TRBD1. This CDR3 comprises 15 residues. The junction had 10 bases not matched to a gene; V was cut back by 5 bases and J by 4 bases. Germline loops: CDR1 MNHEY, CDR2 SMNVEV (reference sequence). CDR3: CASSPLLRDSYGYTF. Written as DNA, the CDR3 is TGTGCCAGCAGTCCCCTCCTCCGGGACAGCTATGGCTACACCTTC.

The V gene is TRBV3-1, the J gene TRBJ2-2; maybe TRBD1 (6 bases). V was pared by 3 bases and J by 4 bases, with 12 bases between. CDR3 length: 15 residues. Germline loops: CDR1 LGHDT, CDR2 YNNKEL (reference sequence). The CDR3 DNA follows: TGTGCCAGCAGCCAGAGGGGACATCCCACCGGGGAGCTGTTTTTT. Amino acids: CASSQRGHPTGELFF.

The chain is built from TRBV12-3 or TRBV12-4 and TRBJ1-3; no reliable D call. V lost 6 bases and J lost 1, with 10 bases in between. The CDR3 extends over 14 amino acids. In nucleotides, the CDR3 is TGTGCCAGCAGCTCTTTATCATCTGGAAACACCATATATTTT. Translating gives CASSSLSSGNTIYF.

The count of this clonotype is one. The chain carries TRBV12-3 or TRBV12-4 and TRBJ2-5; D may be TRBD2 (7 bases). This CDR3 is 15 amino acids long. Between the trimmed V and J ends, which lost 5 bases and 2 bases, there was a span of 15 bases. The CDR3 region is CASSPRGARQETQYF. The CDR3 bases are TGTGCCAGCAGTCCTCGGGGGGCCCGTCAAGAGACCCAGTACTTC.

J is TRBJ2-3 and V is TRBV29-1; weak D call: TRBD1 (6 bases). Germline V CDR1 and CDR2: SQVTM, ANQGSEA. The CDR3 loop spans 14 amino acids. V lost 7 bases and J lost 2, with 16 bases in between. The CDR3 coding sequence is TGCAGCGATCGAATCGGGACACCCACAGATACGCAGTATTTT. This sequence encodes CSDRIGTPTDTQYF.

The chain carries TRBV4-2 and TRBJ2-3, with D uncertain. Germline CDR1 LGHNA, CDR2 YNFKEQ. The CDR3 consists of 15 residues. V was trimmed by 0 bases and J by 3 bases, leaving 10 bases between them. CDR3 in DNA: TGTGCCAGCAGCCAAGATCGGCTTGAGACAGATACGCAGTATTTT. It is translated as CASSQDRLETDTQYF.

The gene calls are TRBV3-1 and TRBJ2-3; D call uncertain. The V and J ends lost 4 bases and 5 bases respectively, with 13 bases between them. The CDR3 length is 14 residues. Germline loops: CDR1 LGHDT, CDR2 YNNKEL (reference sequence). In DNA form, the CDR3 reads TGTGCCAGCAGCCGTACTCCCGGCGAAGATACGCAGTATTTT. It encodes CASSRTPGEDTQYF.

The rearrangement links TRBV2 to TRBJ2-1, with D possibly matching TRBD2 (7 bases). CDR1 and CDR2 from the germline V gene are SNHLY and FYNNEI. The CDR3 runs to 15 residues. V was trimmed by 2 bases and J by 4 bases, leaving 12 bases between them. CDR3 in DNA: TGTGCCAGCAGTGAATCCGGGGGGCGTTACAATGAGCAGTTCTTC. It encodes CASSESGGRYNEQFF.

This clonotype was seen more than once but under ten times. The gene calls are TRBV12-3 or TRBV12-4 and TRBJ2-1, with D perhaps TRBD2 (6 bases). V lost 4 bases, J lost 7 bases, and 8 bases lay in between. CDR3 length: 12 amino acids. CDR3: CASSYRGNEQFF. The CDR3, as DNA: TGTGCCAGCAGTTACCGGGGGAATGAGCAGTTCTTC.

CDR3 residues: CASRSDRRQQFF. DNA of the CDR3: TGTGCCAGCAGATCCGACAGGCGCCAGCAGTTCTTC. The gene calls are TRBV7-9 and TRBJ2-1; TRBD1 might be the D (6 bases). Germline V gene data show CDR1 as SEHNR and CDR2 as FQNEAQ (reference sequence). V lost 6 bases to trimming and J lost 11 bases, with 14 bases between them. The CDR3 has 12 residues.

The CDR3 loop reads CASSPNGGAGYEQYF. For the CDR3, the DNA is TGTGCCAGCTCGCCAAACGGCGGTGCGGGGTACGAGCAGTACTTC. The chain is built from TRBV18 and TRBJ2-7; the D gene is possibly TRBD2 (6 bases). Germline CDR1 is KGHSH and CDR2 is LQKENI. CDR3 length: 15 amino acids. V was cut by 6 bases and J by 4 bases, with 19 bases left in between. Drawing the rest from reference TRBV18 and TRBJ2-7, the complete variable domain is NAGVMQNPRHLVRRRGQEARLRCSPMKGHSHVYWYRQLPEEGLKFMVYLQKENIIDESGMPKERFSAEFPKEGPSILRIQQVVRGDSAAYFCASSPNGGAGYEQYFGPGTRLTVT.

The V call is TRBV4-1, the J call TRBJ2-1, with 10 bases fitting TRBD1. The CDR3 contains 15 residues. Germline V gives CDR1 MGHRA, CDR2 YSYEKL. V lost 4 bases, J lost 5 bases, and 5 bases stayed unmatched. The DNA of the CDR3 is TGCGCCAGCAGCCTTGCCGGGACAGGGGACAATGAGCAGTTCTTC. Translation gives CASSLAGTGDNEQFF.

This clonotype was recorded once. This chain uses TRBV7-8 with TRBJ1-5; maybe TRBD1 (5 bases). Germline V gene data show CDR1 as SGHVS and CDR2 as FQNEAQ. CDR3 length: 14 residues. V lost 1 base to trimming and J lost 6 bases, with 10 bases between them. CDR3 loop: CASSLGGGSQPQHF. For the CDR3, the DNA is TGTGCCAGCAGCTTAGGTGGGGGTAGTCAGCCCCAGCATTTT. Together with reference TRBV7-8 and TRBJ1-5, the CDR3 gives the full variable domain: GAGVSQSPRYKVAKRGQDVALRCDPISGHVSLFWYQQALGQGPEFLTYFQNEAQLDKSGLPSDRFFAERPEGSVSTLKIQRTQQEDSAVYLCASSLGGGSQPQHFGDGTRLSIL.